The 6 T cell receptor beta chains listed next were all sequenced from one sample in a study of T cell clonality in common variable immunodeficiency. Here immunoSEQ multiplex PCR was the method, and the copy in TCRdb shows in-frame clones only, minus some. Sampling found some 13,000 clones, none seen once. Overall study findings and caveats: In common variable immunodeficiency, TCR beta chains reportedly carried fewer deletions and N-nucleotide insertions.

These receptors have no known antigen. Material: peripheral blood mononuclear cells. The receptor set was obtained from a human donor with common variable immunodeficiency.

This clone was observed a handful of times. The CDR3 sequence: CASGGGTENTGELFF. Partial CDR3 DNA: TGTGCCAGCGGGGGAGGGACTGAGAACACCGGGGAG. The V call is TRBV7-9, the J call TRBJ2-2; TRBD2 aligns across 7 bases. Read data end 3 residues before the CDR3 end; the end is taken from the germline J gene. With 8 bases clipped from V and 1 base from J, the junction kept 7 bases outside the gene matches. CDR3 length: 15 residues. Germline V gene sequence: CDR1 SEHNR, CDR2 FQNEAQ (reference sequence).

This clone turned up a few times. The read falls 3 residues short of the CDR3 end, and the missing part is taken from the germline J gene. The chain has TRBV19 and TRBJ2-4, with 8 bases fitting TRBD1. This CDR3 spans 15 amino acids. The germline V gene has CDR1 LNHDA and CDR2 SQIVND (reference sequence). After removal of 6 bases from V and 5 bases from J, the junction contained 9 bases not matched to a gene. The CDR3 DNA, read in part, is TGTGCCAGTAGCCCCGTCGGACAGGGCGAAAACATT. Translated: CASSPVGQGENI. The whole CDR3 protein is CASSPVGQGENIQYF.

A note on this clone: The read ends 3 residues early relative to the CDR3; the germline J gene fills the gap. The genes are TRBV7-9 and TRBJ2-7; tentatively, D is TRBD2 (6 bases). The CDR3 consists of 14 residues. CDR1 and CDR2 from the germline V gene are SEHNR and FQNEAQ (reference sequence). V was trimmed by 7 bases and J by 3 bases, leaving 16 bases between them. CDR3 bases read: TGTGCCAGCACCCTAGTTGGGGGGAACTACGAG. It yields the protein CASTLVGGNYE. The whole CDR3 sequence reads CASTLVGGNYEQYF. Based on the CDR3 plus reference TRBV7-9 and TRBJ2-7, the full variable domain is DTGVSQNPRHKITKRGQNVTFRCDPISEHNRLYWYRQTLGQGPEFLTYFQNEAQLEKSRLLSDRFSAERPKGSFSTLEIQRTEQGDSAMYLCASTLVGGNYEQYFGPGTRLTVT.

This clone was seen a few times. Read sequence stops 3 residues before the CDR3 end, and the germline J gene provides the missing end. The J gene is TRBJ2-2, the V gene TRBV18; D may be TRBD2 (6 bases). Deletions cut 1 base from V and 9 bases from J, with 12 bases between. The CDR3 has 14 residues. The V gene's germline CDR1 is KGHSH and CDR2 LQKENI. CDR3 sequence reads: CASSPRTRDWELFF. The sequenced part of the CDR3 DNA is TGTGCCAGCTCACCACGAACAAGGGACTGGGAG.

Only a few counts were recorded for this clone. The read is 3 residues too short to cover the CDR3 end, so that end is filled in from the germline J gene. The chain couples TRBV2 to TRBJ1-5; 9 bases agree with TRBD1. The germline V gene has CDR1 SNHLY and CDR2 FYNNEI. This CDR3 is built from 13 residues. Trimming cost V 7 bases and J 7 bases; bases outside gene matches: 5. The CDR3 loop reads CASNGQGSQPQHF. CDR3 DNA, as far as it was read: TGTGCCAGCAATGGACAGGGGAGCCAGCCC.

Remarks on this clone: The read ends 3 residues shy of where the CDR3 ends; the end is completed using the germline J gene. This rearrangement joins TRBV19 to TRBJ2-5; D may be TRBD1 (7 bases). CDR1 is LNHDA and CDR2 is SQIVND in the germline V gene (reference sequence). Trimming took off 6 bases at V and 4 bases at J, with 27 bases between the two ends. This CDR3 is built from 18 residues. CDR3 protein: CASRAGLRWGAGGETQYF. The sequenced part of the CDR3 DNA is TGTGCCAGTAGGGCTGGCCTGCGATGGGGGGCAGGGGGAGAGACC.